The T cell receptor beta chain described here comes from a study of blood T cells in healthy people across ages. Study-wide context: Template switching captured about one barcoded beta molecule per two T cells.

V dropped 1 base and J dropped 5; count of bases not matched to a gene: 9. The CDR3 extends over 16 amino acids. Germline assignment: CDR1 SGHVS and CDR2 FNYEAQ. The use of a sample-barcoded 5' primer and a J-beta primer mix characterized a second PCR of roughly 7 to 12 cycles. TCRdb analysed the 5' RACE reads with MiXCR anew, one entry per CDR3 protein. The sample holds 1.5 million to 2 million distinct CDR3 sequences, less than 50% seen once. About this clonotype itself: What it recognizes is unknown.

The study's findings and limits: Possibly confounding the expanded clonotype changes was the fact that donor CMV status was unknown.

Staff drew ten milliliters of peripheral blood from each donor. V usage is TRBV7-6 and J usage is TRBJ2-3; 7 bases fit TRBD2. This clonotype originated in a woman between 35 and 50 years old in good health. Sequencing was carried out using blood. This CDR3 is CASSLGEGGSLDTQYF. As DNA, the CDR3 is TGTGCCAGCAGCTTAGGGGAGGGAGGGTCCCTAGATACGCAGTATTTT.